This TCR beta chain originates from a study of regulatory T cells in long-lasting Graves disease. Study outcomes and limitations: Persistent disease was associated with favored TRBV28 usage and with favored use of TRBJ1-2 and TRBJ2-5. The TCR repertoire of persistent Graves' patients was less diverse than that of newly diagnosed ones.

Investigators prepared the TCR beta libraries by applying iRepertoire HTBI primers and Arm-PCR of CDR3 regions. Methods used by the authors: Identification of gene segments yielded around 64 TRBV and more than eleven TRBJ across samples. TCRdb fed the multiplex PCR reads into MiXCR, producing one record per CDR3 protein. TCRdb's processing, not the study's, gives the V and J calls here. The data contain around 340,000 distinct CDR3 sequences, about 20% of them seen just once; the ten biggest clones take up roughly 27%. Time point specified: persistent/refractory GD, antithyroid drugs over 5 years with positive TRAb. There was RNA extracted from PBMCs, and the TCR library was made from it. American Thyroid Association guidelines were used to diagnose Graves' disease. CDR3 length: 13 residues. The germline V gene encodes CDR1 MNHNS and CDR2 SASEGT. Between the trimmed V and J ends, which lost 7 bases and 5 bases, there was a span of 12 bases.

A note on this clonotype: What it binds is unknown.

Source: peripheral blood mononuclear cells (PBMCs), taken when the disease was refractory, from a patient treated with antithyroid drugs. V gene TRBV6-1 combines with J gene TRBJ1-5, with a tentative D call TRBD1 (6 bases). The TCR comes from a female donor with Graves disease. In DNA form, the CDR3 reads TGTGCCAGCAACAGGGTGGTTTATCAGCCCCAGCATTTT. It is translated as CASNRVVYQPQHF.